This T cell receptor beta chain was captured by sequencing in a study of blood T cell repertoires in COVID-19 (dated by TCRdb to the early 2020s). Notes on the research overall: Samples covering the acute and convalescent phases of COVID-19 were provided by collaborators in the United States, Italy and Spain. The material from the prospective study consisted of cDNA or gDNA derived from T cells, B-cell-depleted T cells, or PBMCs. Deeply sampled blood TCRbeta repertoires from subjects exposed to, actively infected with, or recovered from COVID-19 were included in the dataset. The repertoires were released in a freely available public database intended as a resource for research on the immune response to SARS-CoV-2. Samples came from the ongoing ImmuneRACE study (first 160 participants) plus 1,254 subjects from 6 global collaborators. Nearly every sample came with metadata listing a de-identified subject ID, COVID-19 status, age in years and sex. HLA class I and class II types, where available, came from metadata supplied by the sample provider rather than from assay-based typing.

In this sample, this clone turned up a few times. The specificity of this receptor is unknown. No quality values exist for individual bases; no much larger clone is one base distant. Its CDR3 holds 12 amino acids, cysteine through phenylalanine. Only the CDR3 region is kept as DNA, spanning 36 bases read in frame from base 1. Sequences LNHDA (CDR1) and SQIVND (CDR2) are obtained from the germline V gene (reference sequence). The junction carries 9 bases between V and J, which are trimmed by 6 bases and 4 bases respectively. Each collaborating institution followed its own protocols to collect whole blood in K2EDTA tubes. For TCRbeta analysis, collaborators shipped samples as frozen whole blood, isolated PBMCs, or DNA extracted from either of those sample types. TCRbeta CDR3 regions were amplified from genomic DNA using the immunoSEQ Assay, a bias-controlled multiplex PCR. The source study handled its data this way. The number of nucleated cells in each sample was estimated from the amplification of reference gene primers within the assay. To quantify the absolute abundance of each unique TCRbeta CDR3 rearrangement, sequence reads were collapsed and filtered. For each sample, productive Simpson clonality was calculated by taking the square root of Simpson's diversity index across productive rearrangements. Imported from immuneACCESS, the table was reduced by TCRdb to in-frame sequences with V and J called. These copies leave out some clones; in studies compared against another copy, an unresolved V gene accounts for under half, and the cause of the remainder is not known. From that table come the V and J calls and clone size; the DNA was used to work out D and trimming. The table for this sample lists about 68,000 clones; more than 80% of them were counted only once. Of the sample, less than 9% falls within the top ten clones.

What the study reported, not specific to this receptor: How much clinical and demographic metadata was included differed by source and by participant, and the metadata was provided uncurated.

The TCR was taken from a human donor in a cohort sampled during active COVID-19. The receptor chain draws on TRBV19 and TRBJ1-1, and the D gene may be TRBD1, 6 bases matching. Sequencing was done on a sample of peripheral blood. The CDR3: CASRQGPTEAFF. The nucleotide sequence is TGTGCCAGTAGACAGGGACCCACTGAAGCTTTCTTT.